Each of the 31 T cell receptor beta chains below was sequenced from the same sample in a study of T-cell reconstitution after alpha-beta-depleted transplantation in children (dated by TCRdb to the mid-2010s). The meaning of the sample's treatment or condition label: allogeneic hematopoietic cell transplantation with graft depleted of TCRalphabeta T cells and CD19 B cells. The library was built by means of PCR. This sample was sequenced with an Illumina HiSeq 2500. To normalize quantification of the TCRbeta repertoire, the TCR libraries were built with molecular barcoding that relied on unique molecular identifiers. Using fastp at Q25 and MiXCR, TCRdb reprocessed the public reads and kept productive beta chains. Merged by CDR3 protein, the rows form single entries marked with the most common genes and DNA. Counted in this sample were about 1,000,000 distinct CDR3 sequences; under 30% of them appeared once. About 28% of the sample comes from the top ten.

The sequences come from PBMCs, mostly from graft donor cells, collected 360 days after TCRalphabeta/CD19-depleted stem cell transplant. The receptors were gathered from a boy in the first two years of life who had a stem cell transplant for SCID, so the T cells may come from the graft donor.

This clonotype occurred a few times. This chain links TRBV12-3 or TRBV12-4 with TRBJ1-2; 7 positions agree with TRBD1. The CDR3 totals 14 residues. Trimming took 5 bases from V and 5 from J; bases not matched to a gene: 8. The CDR3 here is CASSPTGKSYGYTF. CDR3 coding DNA: TGTGCCAGCAGTCCGACAGGGAAAAGTTATGGCTACACCTTC.

This clonotype was picked up many times. The chain is built from TRBV5-1 and TRBJ2-1; D gene ambiguous. The V end was cut by 0 bases, the J end by 15 bases, with 13 bases between. Germline CDR1 SGHRS, CDR2 YFSETQ. The CDR3 covers 12 residues. The CDR3 nucleotides read TGCGCCAGCAGCTTGGAAGGTCAGTCCTGGTTCTTC. Encoded protein: CASSLEGQSWFF.

This clonotype was observed a handful of times. CDR3 sequence: CASSFDRNSPLHF. For the CDR3, the DNA is TGTGCCAGCAGCTTCGACAGGAATTCACCCCTCCACTTT. The chain is built from TRBV7-2 and TRBJ1-6; TRBD1 might be the D (6 bases). Trimming stripped 3 bases from V and 7 bases from J, with 7 bases between. CDR1 is SGHTA, CDR2 FQGNSA, per germline. The CDR3 is 13 amino acids.

This chain links TRBV20-1 with TRBJ2-3; 7 positions agree with TRBD2. The CDR3 is 16 amino acids. Germline CDR1 reads DFQATT; CDR2 reads SNEGSKA (reference sequence). V dropped 0 bases and J dropped 1; count of bases not matched to a gene: 7. As DNA, the CDR3 is TGCAGTGCTAGAGAGCCAGCGGGACCACGCACAGATACGCAGTATTTT. Protein: CSAREPAGPRTDTQYF.

The gene calls are TRBV5-1 and TRBJ2-2; tentatively, D is TRBD1 or TRBD2 (5 bases each). The germline gives CDR1 SGHRS, CDR2 YFSETQ. V lost 5 bases and J lost 0, with 11 bases in between. The CDR3 spans 15 residues. In nucleotides, the CDR3 is TGCGCCAGCAGACCGGGGACCCCGAACACCGGGGAGCTGTTTTTT. Protein sequence: CASRPGTPNTGELFF.

The chain has TRBV11-2 and TRBJ2-6; D remains unclear. Germline CDR1 and CDR2: SGHAT and FQNNGV. V lost 1 base and J lost 0, with 13 bases in between. This CDR3 spans 18 amino acids. The CDR3 sequence: CASSLVGTVRSGANVLTF. For the CDR3, the DNA is TGTGCCAGCAGCTTAGTGGGCACCGTGCGCTCTGGGGCCAACGTCCTGACTTTC.

The chain couples TRBV6-1 to TRBJ1-2, with D possibly matching TRBD1 (5 bases). V gave up 6 bases and J gave up 2 bases, with 16 bases separating them. There are 15 residues in the CDR3. Germline CDR1 is MNHNS and CDR2 is SASEGT. CDR3 sequence reads: CASSPPGQRNYGYTF. CDR3 DNA: TGTGCCAGCAGCCCCCCGGGGCAGAGAAACTATGGCTACACCTTC.

This clonotype was observed many times. The rearrangement links TRBV10-1 to TRBJ2-3; a weak D match, TRBD2 (7 bases). Germline loops: CDR1 WNHNN, CDR2 SYGVQD (reference sequence). The CDR3 runs to 16 residues. V lost 0 bases and J lost 2, with 12 bases in between. The CDR3 DNA sequence: TGCGCCAGCAGTGAGTCTAGGGGGGGTGTCACAGATACGCAGTATTTT. It translates to CASSESRGGVTDTQYF.

The chain is built from TRBV12-3 or TRBV12-4 and TRBJ2-7, with TRBD1 matching over 8 bases. J was trimmed by 6 bases and V by 2 bases; bases with no gene match: 18. CDR3 length: 18 residues. The CDR3 is CASSLLSRGLTGSTEQYF. CDR3 bases: TGTGCCAGCAGTTTATTGAGCAGGGGGCTCACCGGGTCCACCGAGCAGTACTTC.

The sample holds a few counts of this clonotype. This sequence joins TRBV7-3 and TRBJ2-1; D is perhaps TRBD1 or TRBD2 (5 bases each). The CDR3 runs to 14 residues. Germline lookup yields CDR1 SGHTA and CDR2 FQGTGA. V was clipped by 5 bases and J by 13 bases, with 21 bases between them. CDR3 DNA: TGTGCCAGCAGCCCACGTCCGGGGACCTTGGAACAGTTCTTC. It is translated as CASSPRPGTLEQFF.

The chain links TRBV12-3 or TRBV12-4 to TRBJ2-7; 7 nucleotides align to TRBD1. The length of the CDR3 is 13 residues. Trimming cost V 6 bases and J 4 bases; bases outside gene matches: 6. CDR3 coding DNA: TGTGCCAGCAGGGACGGACAGGTATACGAGCAGTACTTC. Protein product: CASRDGQVYEQYF.

This clonotype turned up a few times. The chain combines TRBV7-2 with TRBJ2-2; 7 bases match TRBD2. Trimming cost V 6 bases and J 4 bases; bases outside gene matches: 8. The germline CDR1 and CDR2 sequences are SGHTA and FQGNSA. CDR3 length equals 15 residues. The CDR3, as DNA: TGTGCCAGCAGTTTGAGGACTAGTGGCACCGGGGAGCTGTTTTTT. It is translated as CASSLRTSGTGELFF.

CDR3: CATRQVNTGELFF. CDR3 nucleotide sequence: TGTGCCACTCGACAGGTTAACACCGGGGAGCTGTTTTTT. The V call is TRBV2, the J call TRBJ2-2; the D gene is possibly TRBD1 (6 bases). Germline CDR1 is SNHLY and CDR2 is FYNNEI. The CDR3 loop spans 13 amino acids. Trimming pared 10 bases from V and 2 bases from J, leaving 11 bases between.

The genes are TRBV15 and TRBJ1-2, with D perhaps matching TRBD1 (5 bases). The germline V gene encodes CDR1 LNHNV and CDR2 YYDKDF (reference sequence). V lost 1 base and J lost 3, with 12 bases in between. This CDR3 comprises 15 residues. The CDR3 nucleotides read TGTGCCACCAGCAGAGTGGGGGGAGATGACTATGGCTACACCTTC. It translates to CATSRVGGDDYGYTF.

This clonotype was counted a few times. This chain uses TRBV2 with TRBJ2-2, with D possibly TRBD2 on 6 matching bases. CDR3 length: 18 amino acids. Trimming took 1 base from V and 4 from J, leaving 19 bases between them. Per the germline V gene, CDR1 is SNHLY and CDR2 is FYNNEI. This chain's CDR3 is CASSEEPRAEGFTGELFF. CDR3 coding DNA: TGTGCCAGCAGTGAAGAACCCAGGGCGGAGGGTTTCACCGGGGAGCTGTTTTTT.

This clonotype showed up just a few times. The chain has TRBV11-1 and TRBJ2-1, with a tentative D call TRBD2 (6 bases). V was cut by 1 base and J by 1 base, with 23 bases left in between. Germline loops: CDR1 SGHAT, CDR2 FQDESV (reference sequence). CDR3 size: 20 residues. DNA for the CDR3: TGTGCCAGCAGCTTAGGTGTTCGGGGACTTATACGACCGTCCTACAATGAGCAGTTCTTC. This codes for CASSLGVRGLIRPSYNEQFF.

The genes are TRBV19 and TRBJ1-1; D is perhaps TRBD1 (5 bases). Germline values: CDR1 LNHDA, CDR2 SQIVND (reference sequence). Trimming left V 5 bases short and J 7 bases short, with 20 bases between. This CDR3 has 15 amino acids. The CDR3 region is CASSLRKGRWDEAFF. The CDR3 DNA follows: TGTGCCAGTAGTCTCAGAAAGGGGAGGTGGGATGAAGCTTTCTTT.

This clonotype was picked up a small number of times. The rearrangement joins TRBV5-1 to TRBJ1-3; D remains unclear. V was pared by 1 base and J by 4 bases, with 9 bases between. CDR1 and CDR2 from the germline V gene are SGHRS and YFSETQ. The CDR3 is 14 residues long. In DNA form, the CDR3 reads TGCGCCAGCAGCTTGTCTAGTGGAGGAAACACCATATATTTT. It translates to CASSLSSGGNTIYF.

This rearrangement joins TRBV4-3 to TRBJ1-1; D is perhaps TRBD1 (5 bases). Trimming cost V 4 bases and J 0 bases, with 18 bases left between them. Germline CDR1 reads LGHNA; CDR2 reads YSLEER. This CDR3 region has 17 residues. Here the CDR3 DNA reads TGCGCCAGCAGCCCCAGTGTTGGGGCAGGGATGAACACTGAAGCTTTCTTT. The encoded protein is CASSPSVGAGMNTEAFF.

This chain uses TRBV6-1 with TRBJ2-5; no clear D gene. CDR1 is MNHNS, CDR2 SASEGT, per germline. The CDR3 covers 13 residues. CDR3 DNA sequence: TGTGCGGCAACGCGAAGGGACCAAGAGACCCAGTACTTC. Its translation is CAATRRDQETQYF.

This clonotype occurred a few times. V and J are TRBV6-5 and TRBJ2-4; the D is unclear. There are 15 residues in the CDR3. Trimming took 0 bases from V and 0 from J, leaving 6 bases between them. The germline V gene encodes CDR1 MNHEY and CDR2 SVGAGI. CDR3 region: CASSYSSLAKNIQYF. As DNA, the CDR3 is TGTGCCAGCAGTTACTCGTCCCTAGCCAAAAACATTCAGTACTTC.

This chain connects TRBV5-1 to TRBJ1-1; D is unclear. This CDR3 is built from 15 residues. Germline V lookup: CDR1 SGHRS, CDR2 YFSETQ. Deletions cut 4 bases from V and 0 bases from J, with 13 bases between. In nucleotides, the CDR3 is TGCGCCAGCAGCGGAGGGCAGCTAATGAACACTGAAGCTTTCTTT. Protein product: CASSGGQLMNTEAFF.

This clonotype was detected a few times. The chain uses TRBV4-1 and TRBJ2-3; D unresolved. The ends were cut back, 0 bases at V and 6 bases at J, with 16 bases in the middle. Germline V CDR1 and CDR2: MGHRA, YSYEKL. The length of the CDR3 is 16 residues. The CDR3 DNA reads TGCGCCAGCAGCCAAGACGCCCAGGCCCGGGCCGATACGCAGTATTTT. Amino acids: CASSQDAQARADTQYF.

This clonotype was detected a few times. DNA of the CDR3: TGTGCCAGCAGTTTAGTTAACTTCGGCGAGCAGTACTTC. Its protein product is CASSLVNFGEQYF. This chain links TRBV12-3 or TRBV12-4 with TRBJ2-7; the D is unclear. V was pared by 1 base and J by 6 bases, with 10 bases between. This CDR3 spans 13 amino acids.

The sample holds a few counts of this clonotype. This rearrangement joins TRBV12-3 or TRBV12-4 to TRBJ1-5, with 8 bases matching TRBD1. After removal of 4 bases from V and 0 bases from J, the junction contained 11 bases not matched to a gene. This CDR3 spans 18 amino acids. The CDR3: CASSSTDRAIYSNQPQHF. Written as DNA, the CDR3 is TGTGCCAGCAGTTCCACGGACAGGGCCATCTATAGCAATCAGCCCCAGCATTTT.

This clonotype was detected ten times or more. A read error may produce the germline difference seen at one junction end. The chain is built from TRBV5-1 and TRBJ2-5; D tentatively reads TRBD1 or TRBD2 (6 bases each). The germline gives CDR1 SGHRS, CDR2 YFSETQ. The CDR3 has 14 amino acids. In DNA, the CDR3 is TGTGCCAGCAGCTTAGAGGGGGGTCGGGAGACCCAGTACTTC. The encoded protein is CASSLEGGRETQYF.

The V and J genes are TRBV20-1 and TRBJ2-1; 9 nucleotides align to TRBD2. Trimming at V came to 7 bases and at J to 4 bases, leaving 8 bases not matched to a gene. Germline CDR1 is DFQATT and CDR2 is SNEGSKA (reference sequence). This CDR3 spans 14 amino acids. The CDR3 DNA reads as TGCAGTGACACTCCGGGACTAGCTTACAATGAGCAGTTCTTC. Translated, it gives CSDTPGLAYNEQFF.

V gene TRBV10-3 combines with J gene TRBJ2-3, with TRBD2 matching 10 bases. This CDR3 is built from 16 residues. Trimming removed 1 base from V and 2 bases from J; junction bases left unmatched: 3. The germline CDR1 and CDR2 sequences are ENHRY and SYGVKD. CDR3 amino acids: CAISEFSGGATDTQYF. DNA of the CDR3: TGTGCCATCAGTGAGTTCAGCGGGGGGGCCACAGATACGCAGTATTTT.

In its sample, this clonotype was seen a few times. The V and J genes are TRBV10-3 and TRBJ2-1; TRBD2 might be the D (6 bases). V lost 4 bases, J lost 3 bases, and 10 bases lay in between. The germline V gene encodes CDR1 ENHRY and CDR2 SYGVKD. The CDR3 covers 14 residues. The CDR3 protein is CAISGGLIYNEQFF. The DNA for the CDR3 is TGTGCCATCAGTGGGGGACTCATCTACAATGAGCAGTTCTTC.

This clonotype was seen a handful of times. The chain joins TRBV20-1 to TRBJ2-5; D ambiguous. The CDR3 consists of 13 residues. Germline V CDR1 and CDR2: DFQATT, SNEGSKA (reference sequence). V shed 2 bases and J shed 4 bases, with 11 bases lying between them. CDR3 residues: CSARRASTETQYF. The CDR3, as DNA: TGCAGTGCTAGACGAGCGTCGACAGAGACCCAGTACTTC.

A few counts support this clonotype. This chain links TRBV2 with TRBJ2-2; 8 bases match TRBD2. V lost 6 bases to trimming and J lost 2 bases; unmatched junction nucleotides: 5. The CDR3 has 15 amino acids. Germline CDR1 SNHLY, CDR2 FYNNEI. CDR3 region: CASRGAGANTGELFF. The CDR3 bases are TGTGCCAGCAGGGGAGCGGGGGCTAACACCGGGGAGCTGTTTTTT.